One TCR beta chain is described in this entry. What it binds is unknown. This sample was taken from a study of CD8 T cells in ankylosing spondylitis. General study results and limits: Reportedly, significant enrichment of disease-linked clones occurred in matched ankylosing spondylitis synovial fluid. Disease-linked clones bore a CD8+ phenotype, appearing relatively rarely in peripheral blood.

TCRdb re-called the 5' RACE reads with MiXCR, one entry per CDR3 protein. Of about 240,000 distinct CDR3 sequences in the sample, about 9.1% are singletons; the top ten hold under 7.5%. The sequence came from a male donor with ankylosing spondylitis or in good health (not recorded which). Sequencing was carried out using blood, either unsorted or a sorted T cell fraction (not recorded which).

The CDR3 nucleotides are TGCGCCAGCAGCAGACGGGACAGGGAGAGCACAGATACGCAGTATTTT. It specifies CASSRRDRESTDTQYF. The chain uses TRBV5-1 and TRBJ2-3, with 9 bases aligning to TRBD1. The CDR3 covers 16 residues. Germline CDR1 is SGHRS and CDR2 is YFSETQ. After removal of 4 bases from V and 0 bases from J, the junction contained 6 bases not matched to a gene.